This T cell receptor beta chain was obtained from a study of vaccination and CD4 T cells after COVID-19. On the study more broadly: Cultures acting as controls obtained a CEFX pool, an HIV-1 Nef pool, or no peptide.

With V trimmed by 5 bases and J by 0 bases, 18 bases remained unmatched. The germline V gene has CDR1 MRHNA and CDR2 SNTAGT. This CDR3 has 19 amino acids. As for this clonotype: Its antigen remains unknown.

Treatment described: approximately 11-day PBMC culture with coronavirus spike peptide pools or control peptides (ViraFEST assay). Sequencing of cultured CD4+ T cell DNA used the Oncomine TCR Beta short-read assay. It was from cultured CD4+ T cells that genomic DNA was extracted. Each CDR3 protein gets one entry after TCRdb re-called the PCR reads with MiXCR. There are 20,000 to 25,000 distinct CDR3 sequences in the sample; 43% occur only once, and roughly 7.8% lies in the top ten. The origin of this receptor is a human donor who had recovered from COVID-19. This chain links TRBV6-4 with TRBJ1-1; 7 bases line up with TRBD1. Sample: CD4+ T cells from blood, cultured in vitro. The CDR3 reads CASSPSATPGGGMNTEAFF. As DNA, the CDR3 is TGTGCCAGCAGTCCCTCAGCAACGCCAGGGGGAGGAATGAACACTGAAGCTTTCTTT.